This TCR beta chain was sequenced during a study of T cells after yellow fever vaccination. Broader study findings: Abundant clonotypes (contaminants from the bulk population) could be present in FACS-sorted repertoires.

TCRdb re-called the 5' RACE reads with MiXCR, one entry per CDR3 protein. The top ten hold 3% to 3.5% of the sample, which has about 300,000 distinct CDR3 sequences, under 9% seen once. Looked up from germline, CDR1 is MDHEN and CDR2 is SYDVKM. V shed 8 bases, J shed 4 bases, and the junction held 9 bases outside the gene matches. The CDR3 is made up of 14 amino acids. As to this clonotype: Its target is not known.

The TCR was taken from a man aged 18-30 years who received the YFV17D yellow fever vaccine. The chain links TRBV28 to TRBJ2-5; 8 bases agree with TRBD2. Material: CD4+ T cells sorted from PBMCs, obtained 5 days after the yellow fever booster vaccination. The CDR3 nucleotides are TGTGCCAGCGAAACCCGGACTAGCCCAGAGACCCAGTACTTC. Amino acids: CASETRTSPETQYF.